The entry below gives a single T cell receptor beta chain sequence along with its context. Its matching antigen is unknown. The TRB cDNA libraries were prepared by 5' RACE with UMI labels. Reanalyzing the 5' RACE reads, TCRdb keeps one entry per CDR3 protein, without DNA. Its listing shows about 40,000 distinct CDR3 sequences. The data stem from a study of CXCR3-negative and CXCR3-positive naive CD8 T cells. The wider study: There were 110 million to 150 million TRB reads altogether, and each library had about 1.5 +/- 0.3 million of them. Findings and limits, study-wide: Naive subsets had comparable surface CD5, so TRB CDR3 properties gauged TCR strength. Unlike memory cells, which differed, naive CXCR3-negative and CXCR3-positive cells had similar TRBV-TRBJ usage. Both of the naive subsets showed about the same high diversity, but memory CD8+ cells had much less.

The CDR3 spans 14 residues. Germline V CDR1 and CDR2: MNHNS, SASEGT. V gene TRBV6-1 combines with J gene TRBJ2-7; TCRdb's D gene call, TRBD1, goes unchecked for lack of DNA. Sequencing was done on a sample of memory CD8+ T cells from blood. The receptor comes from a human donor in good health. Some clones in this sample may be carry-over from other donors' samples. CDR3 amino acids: CATQPEDRVMEQYF.